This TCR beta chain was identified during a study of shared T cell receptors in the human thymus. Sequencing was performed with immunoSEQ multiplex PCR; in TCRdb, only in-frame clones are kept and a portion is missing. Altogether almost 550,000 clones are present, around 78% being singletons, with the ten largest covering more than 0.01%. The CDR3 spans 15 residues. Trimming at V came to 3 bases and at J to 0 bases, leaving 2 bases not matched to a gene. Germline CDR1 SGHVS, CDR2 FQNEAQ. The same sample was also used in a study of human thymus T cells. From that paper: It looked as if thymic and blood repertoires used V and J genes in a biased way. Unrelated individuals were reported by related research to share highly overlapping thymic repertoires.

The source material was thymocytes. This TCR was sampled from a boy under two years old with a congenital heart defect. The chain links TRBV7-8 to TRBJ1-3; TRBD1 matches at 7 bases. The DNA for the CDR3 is TGTGCCAGCAGCTTGACAGGGCTCTCTGGAAACACCATATATTTT. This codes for CASSLTGLSGNTIYF.